This is a list of T cell receptor beta chains from one sample in a study of tumor-infiltrating lymphocytes in oesophageal squamous cell carcinoma. Each CDR3 protein is one row after TCRdb ran MiXCR on the PCR reads. The sample carries 10,000 to 15,000 distinct CDR3 sequences, under 55% recorded once. The specimen was normal esophageal tissue next to the tumor. These receptors all come from a male donor with esophageal squamous cell carcinoma. CDR3s include the opening cysteine and the closing phenylalanine or tryptophan. The order of the fields is CDR3 length, D gene, V gene, clone size, J gene, CDR3 protein, CDR3 DNA. The D gene is left open where the match is weak. Where a row states a size, it is once, few, many or the class of an expanded clone; other rows omit it.

15	TRBD1	TRBV25-1	.	TRBJ1-1	CASSDPGQGKAEAFF	TGTGCCAGCAGTGACCCCGGACAGGGGAAGGCTGAAGCTTTCTTT
17	.	TRBV7-6	.	TRBJ2-3	CASSSPPGAASTDTQYF	TGTGCCAGCAGCTCCCCTCCAGGGGCGGCTAGCACAGATACGCAGTATTTT
14	.	TRBV7-8	.	TRBJ2-6	CASSFLGVGSPLHF	TGTGCCAGCAGCTTTCTTGGGGTCGGATCACCCCTCCACTTC
17	.	TRBV6-2/TRBV6-3	.	TRBJ2-7	CASSYTAGTHSYNEQYF	TGTGCCAGCAGTTACACCGCCGGGACCCACTCCTACAATGAGCAGTACTTC
15	.	TRBV28	.	TRBJ2-5	CASSFPFGFVETQYF	TGTGCCAGCAGTTTTCCCTTTGGGTTTGTAGAGACCCAGTACTTC
15	TRBD1	TRBV6-2/TRBV6-3	.	TRBJ1-5	CASSLRTGRNQPQHF	TGTGCCAGCAGTCTCCGGACAGGGCGCAACCAGCCCCAGCATTTT
12	.	TRBV7-1	.	TRBJ2-1	CASSTSGIEQFF	TGTGCCAGCAGCACCTCAGGGATTGAGCAGTTCTTC
12	.	TRBV7-9	few	TRBJ2-1	CASSLPGNEQFF	TGTGCCAGCAGCTTACCCGGGAATGAGCAGTTCTTC
15	TRBD1	TRBV12-5	medium-sized	TRBJ2-1	CASGAPGTGEHEQFF	TGTGCTAGTGGTGCACCCGGGACAGGGGAGCATGAGCAGTTCTTC
11	.	TRBV7-4	.	TRBJ1-2	CASSLEGGYTF	TGTGCCAGCAGCTTAGAAGGTGGCTACACCTTC
15	TRBD1	TRBV24-1	many	TRBJ1-1	CATSASDRGLTEAFF	TGTGCCACCAGCGCCTCTGACAGGGGGCTGACTGAAGCTTTCTTT
16	TRBD1	TRBV7-2	.	TRBJ1-5	CASSSSGGTGARPQHF	TGTGCCAGCAGCTCCTCCGGTGGGACAGGGGCACGGCCCCAGCATTTT
16	TRBD1	TRBV11-2	.	TRBJ2-5	CASSTNPVTGHLGQYF	TGTGCCAGCAGCACCAACCCCGTGACAGGGCACCTCGGGCAGTACTTC
13	TRBD2	TRBV7-6	.	TRBJ2-3	CASSLASGGTQYF	TGTGCCAGCAGCTTAGCCAGCGGGGGAACGCAGTATTTT
12	.	TRBV9	.	TRBJ2-1	CASSARGIEQFF	TGTGCCAGCAGCGCCAGGGGTATTGAGCAGTTCTTC
10	.	TRBV6-6	.	TRBJ2-5	CASSSETQYF	TGTGCCAGCAGTTCAGAGACCCAGTACTTC
14	TRBD1	TRBV10-3	many	TRBJ1-5	CAISAWDSNQPQHF	TGTGCCATCAGTGCTTGGGACAGTAATCAGCCCCAGCATTTT
19	TRBD2	TRBV6-2/TRBV6-3	.	TRBJ2-6	CASSYPSSGLSSGANVLTF	TGTGCCAGCAGTTACCCGTCTAGCGGTCTCTCCTCCGGGGCCAACGTCCTGACTTTC
14	.	TRBV7-9	few	TRBJ2-5	CASSLAARGETQYF	TGTGCCAGCAGCTTAGCGGCCCGGGGAGAGACCCAGTACTTC